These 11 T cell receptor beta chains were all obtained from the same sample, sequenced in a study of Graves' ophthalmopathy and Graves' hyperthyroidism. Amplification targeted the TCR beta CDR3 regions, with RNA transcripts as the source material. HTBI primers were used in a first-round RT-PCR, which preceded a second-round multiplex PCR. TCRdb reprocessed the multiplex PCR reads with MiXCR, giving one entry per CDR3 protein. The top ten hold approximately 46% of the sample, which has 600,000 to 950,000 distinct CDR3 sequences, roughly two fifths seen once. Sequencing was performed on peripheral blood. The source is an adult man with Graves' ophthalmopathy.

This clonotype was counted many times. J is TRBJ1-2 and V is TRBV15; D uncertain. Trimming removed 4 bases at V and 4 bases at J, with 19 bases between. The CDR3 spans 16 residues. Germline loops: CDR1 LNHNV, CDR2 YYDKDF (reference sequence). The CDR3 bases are TGTGCCACCAGCAAGAGATATGGAGCAGATAGCTATGGCTACACCTTC. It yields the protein CATSKRYGADSYGYTF.

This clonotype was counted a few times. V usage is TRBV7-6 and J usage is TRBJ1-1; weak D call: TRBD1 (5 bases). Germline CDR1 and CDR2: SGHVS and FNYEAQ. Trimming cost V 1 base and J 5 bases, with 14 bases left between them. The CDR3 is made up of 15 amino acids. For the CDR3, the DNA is TGTGCCAGCAGCTTAGGAGTGAGGGACGAGACTGAAGCTTTCTTT. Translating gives CASSLGVRDETEAFF.

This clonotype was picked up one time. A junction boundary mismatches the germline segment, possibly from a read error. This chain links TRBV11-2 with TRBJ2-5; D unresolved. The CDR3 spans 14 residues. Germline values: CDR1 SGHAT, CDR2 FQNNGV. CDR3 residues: CASSDLNDQGTQYF. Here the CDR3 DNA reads TGTGCCAGCAGTGATCTGAACGACCAAGGGACCCAGTACTTC.

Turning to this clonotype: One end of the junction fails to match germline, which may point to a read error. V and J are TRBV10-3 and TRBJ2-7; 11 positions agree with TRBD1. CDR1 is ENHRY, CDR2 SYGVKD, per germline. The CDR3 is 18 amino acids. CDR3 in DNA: TGTGCCAGCAGTTACGCCTCCGGGACAGGGGGTACGTCCTACGAGCAGTACTTC. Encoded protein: CASSYASGTGGTSYEQYF.

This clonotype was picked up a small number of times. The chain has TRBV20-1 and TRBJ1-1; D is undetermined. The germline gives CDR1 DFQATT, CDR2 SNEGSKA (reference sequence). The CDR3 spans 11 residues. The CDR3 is CSAGPVGEAFF. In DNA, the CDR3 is TGCAGCGCCGGCCCCGTGGGGGAAGCTTTCTTT.

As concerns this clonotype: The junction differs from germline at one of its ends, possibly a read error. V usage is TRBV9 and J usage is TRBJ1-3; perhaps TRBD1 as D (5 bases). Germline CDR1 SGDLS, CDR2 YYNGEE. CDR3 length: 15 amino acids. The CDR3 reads CASSVERGLGSTIYF. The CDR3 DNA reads TGTGCCAGCAGCGTAGAACGGGGCTTAGGAAGCACCATATATTTT.

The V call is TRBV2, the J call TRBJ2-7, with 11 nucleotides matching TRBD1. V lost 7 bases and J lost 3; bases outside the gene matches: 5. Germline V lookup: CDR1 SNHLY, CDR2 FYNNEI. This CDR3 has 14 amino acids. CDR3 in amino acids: CASIRDRGFYEQYF. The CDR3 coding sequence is TGTGCCAGCATTAGGGACAGGGGGTTCTACGAGCAGTACTTC.

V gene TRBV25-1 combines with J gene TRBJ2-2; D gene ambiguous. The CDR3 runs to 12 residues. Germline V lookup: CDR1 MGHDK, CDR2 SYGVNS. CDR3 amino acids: CAGRAGSGELFF. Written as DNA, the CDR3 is TGTGCTGGCCGAGCTGGGTCCGGGGAGCTGTTTTTT.

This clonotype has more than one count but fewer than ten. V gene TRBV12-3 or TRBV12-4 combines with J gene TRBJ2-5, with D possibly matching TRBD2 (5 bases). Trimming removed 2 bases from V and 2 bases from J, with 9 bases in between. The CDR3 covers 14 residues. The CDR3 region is CASSLLGRQETQYF. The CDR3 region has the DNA TGTGCCAGCAGTTTACTGGGGAGACAAGAGACCCAGTACTTC.

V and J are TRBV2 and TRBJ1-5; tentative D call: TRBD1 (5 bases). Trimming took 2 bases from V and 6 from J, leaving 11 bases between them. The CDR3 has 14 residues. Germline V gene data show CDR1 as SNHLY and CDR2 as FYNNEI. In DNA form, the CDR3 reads TGTGCCAGCAGTGAATGGGGGTTGGGTCAGCCCCAGCATTTT. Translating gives CASSEWGLGQPQHF.

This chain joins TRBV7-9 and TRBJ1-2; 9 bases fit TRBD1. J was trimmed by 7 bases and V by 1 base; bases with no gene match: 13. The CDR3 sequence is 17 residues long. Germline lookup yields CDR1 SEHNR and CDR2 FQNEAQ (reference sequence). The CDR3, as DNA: TGTGCCAGCAGCTTAGGACGCGGGAGGACAGGGGAGGGTGGCTACACCTTC. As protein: CASSLGRGRTGEGGYTF.